Listed below are T cell receptor beta chains from one sample, sequenced in a study of PD-L1 blockade in urothelial cancer. The repertoire was sequenced with immunoSEQ multiplex PCR; TCRdb's copy has only in-frame clones and lacks some. Of 15,000 to 20,000 clones listed, about four fifths are singletons. This sample comprised PBMCs, obtained around atezolizumab (anti-PD-L1) treatment. These receptors were taken from a man aged 50 to 59 with urothelial cancer. The CDR3 runs from the conserved cysteine through the conserved F or W.

CASSLRDSYPDTQYF TRBJ2-3 TRBV5-1
CASSLAPLTTSGTGELFF TRBJ2-2 TRBV7-8
CAISETGVGGQPQHF TRBJ1-5 TRBV10-3
CASSVEMALPSTDTQYF TRBJ2-3 TRBV2
CASSETGAGANVLTF TRBJ2-6 TRBV6-4
CASSVGTDNGYTF TRBJ1-2 TRBV6-1
CASSLDRAGNTIYF TRBJ1-3 TRBV5-1
CASSSGQGSWPQHF TRBJ1-5 TRBV5-5
CASSQRVKNTEAFF TRBJ1-1 TRBV14
CASSEEQGSRNTIYF TRBJ1-3 TRBV2
CASSLDHGTGDGYTF TRBJ1-2 TRBV11-2
CASSLALARTEQFF TRBJ2-1 TRBV7-2
CASSSGQYHTDTQYF TRBJ2-3 TRBV5-4